The 2 T cell receptor beta chains given below trace back to one sample, sequenced in a study of shared clonotypes between healthy human individuals. Assay used: immunoSEQ multiplex PCR; TCRdb lists only in-frame clones, some missing. The sample has some 2,500,000 clones; just under 95% are singletons. Sequenced: naive CD4+ T cells from PBMCs. Described subset: CD45RA+ positively selected. These TCRs come from a man aged 18 to 30 in good health. Some clones in this sample may be carry-over from other donors' samples.

Details on this clone: Other DNA sequences in this specimen translate into the identical CDR3. The J gene is TRBJ1-3, the V gene TRBV7-2; no clear D gene. The V and J ends lost 3 bases and 5 bases respectively, with 5 bases between them. The CDR3 sequence is 12 residues long. The V gene's germline CDR1 is SGHTA and CDR2 FQGNSA. The CDR3 nucleotides read TGTGCCAGCAGCTTGGATCGAAACACCATATATTTT. Protein product: CASSLDRNTIYF.

V is TRBV12-5 and J is TRBJ2-5, with D perhaps matching TRBD1 (6 bases). Per germline, CDR1 LGHNT and CDR2 FRNRAP. Trimming pared 4 bases from V and 7 bases from J, leaving 16 bases between. The CDR3 has 14 amino acids. DNA of the CDR3: TGTGCTAGTGGTTCCCCAATGGACAGTGTGACCCAGTACTTC. It translates to CASGSPMDSVTQYF.